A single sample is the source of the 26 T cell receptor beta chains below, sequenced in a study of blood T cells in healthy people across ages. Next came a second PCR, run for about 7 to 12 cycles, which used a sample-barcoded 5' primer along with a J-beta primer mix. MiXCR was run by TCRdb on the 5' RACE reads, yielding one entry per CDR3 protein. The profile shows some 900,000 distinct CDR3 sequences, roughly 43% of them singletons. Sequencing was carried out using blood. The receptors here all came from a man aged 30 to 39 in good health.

The CDR3 spells CSVVNTEAFF. CDR3 nucleotides: TGCAGCGTTGTGAACACTGAAGCTTTCTTT. The genes are TRBV29-1 and TRBJ1-1; D is ambiguous. The CDR3 extends over 10 amino acids. V was clipped by 4 bases and J by 0 bases, with 0 bases between them. The V gene's germline CDR1 is SQVTM and CDR2 ANQGSEA.

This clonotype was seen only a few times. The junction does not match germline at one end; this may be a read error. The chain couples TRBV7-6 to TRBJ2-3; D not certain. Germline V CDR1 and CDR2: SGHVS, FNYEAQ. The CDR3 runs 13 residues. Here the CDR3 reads CASSVALDNTQYF. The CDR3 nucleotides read TGTGCCAGCAGCGTAGCTCTTGACAATACGCAGTATTTT. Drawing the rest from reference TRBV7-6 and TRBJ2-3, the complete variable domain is GAGVSQSPRYKVTKRGQDVALRCDPISGHVSLYWYRQALGQGPEFLTYFNYEAQQDKSGLPNDRFSAERPEGSISTLTIQRTEQRDSAMYRCASSVALDNTQYFGPGTRLTVL.

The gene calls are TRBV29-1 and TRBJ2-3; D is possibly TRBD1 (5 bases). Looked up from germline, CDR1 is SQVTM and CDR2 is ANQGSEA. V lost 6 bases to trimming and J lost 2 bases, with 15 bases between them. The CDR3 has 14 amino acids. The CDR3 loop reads CSVDRGPNTDTQYF. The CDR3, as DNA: TGCAGCGTCGACAGAGGACCTAACACAGATACGCAGTATTTT.

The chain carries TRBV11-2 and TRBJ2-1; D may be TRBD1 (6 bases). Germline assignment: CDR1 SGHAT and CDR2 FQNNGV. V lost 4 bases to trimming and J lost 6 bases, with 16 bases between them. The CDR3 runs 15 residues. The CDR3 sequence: CASSSALVGGNEQFF. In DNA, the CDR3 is TGTGCCAGCAGCTCGGCCCTTGTAGGGGGCAATGAGCAGTTCTTC.

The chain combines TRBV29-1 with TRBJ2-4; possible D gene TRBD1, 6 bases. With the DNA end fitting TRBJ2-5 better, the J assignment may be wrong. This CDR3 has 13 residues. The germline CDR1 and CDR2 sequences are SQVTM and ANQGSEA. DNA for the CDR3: TGCAGCGTCGAGGCAGGGGTTGAGGAGACCCAGTACTTC. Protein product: CSVEAGVEETQYF.

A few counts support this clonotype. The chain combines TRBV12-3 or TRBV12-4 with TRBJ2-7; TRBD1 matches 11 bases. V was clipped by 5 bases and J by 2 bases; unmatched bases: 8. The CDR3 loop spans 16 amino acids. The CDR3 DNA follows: TGTGCCAGCAGTAACACCGGACAGGGGGCTCCCTACGAGCAGTACTTC. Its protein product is CASSNTGQGAPYEQYF.

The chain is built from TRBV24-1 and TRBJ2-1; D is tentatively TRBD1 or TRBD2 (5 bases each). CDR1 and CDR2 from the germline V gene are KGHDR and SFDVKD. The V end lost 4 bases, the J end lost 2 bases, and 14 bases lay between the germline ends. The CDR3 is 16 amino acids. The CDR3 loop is CATSDRTEGTYNEQFF. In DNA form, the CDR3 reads TGTGCCACCAGTGACAGGACTGAGGGGACCTACAATGAGCAGTTCTTC.

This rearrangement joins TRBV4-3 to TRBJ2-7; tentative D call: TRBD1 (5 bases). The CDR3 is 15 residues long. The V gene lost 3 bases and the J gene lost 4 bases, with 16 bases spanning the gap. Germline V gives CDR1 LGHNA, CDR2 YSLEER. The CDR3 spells CASSQALDTIYEQYF. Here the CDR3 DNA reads TGCGCCAGCAGCCAGGCCCTGGACACAATATACGAGCAGTACTTC.

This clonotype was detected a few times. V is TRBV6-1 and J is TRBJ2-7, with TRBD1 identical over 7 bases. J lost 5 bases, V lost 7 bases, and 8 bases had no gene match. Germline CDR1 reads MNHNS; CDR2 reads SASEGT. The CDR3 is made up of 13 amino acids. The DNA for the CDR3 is TGTGCCAGCACTAGGACAGGCAATCACGAGCAGTACTTC. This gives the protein CASTRTGNHEQYF.

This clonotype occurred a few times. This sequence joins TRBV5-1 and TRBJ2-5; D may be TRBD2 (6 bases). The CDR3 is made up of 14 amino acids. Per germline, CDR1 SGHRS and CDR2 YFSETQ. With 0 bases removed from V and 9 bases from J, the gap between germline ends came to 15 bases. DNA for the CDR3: TGCGCCAGCAGCTTGGAGGGCGGGGCGTTCCCCCAGTACTTC. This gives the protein CASSLEGGAFPQYF.

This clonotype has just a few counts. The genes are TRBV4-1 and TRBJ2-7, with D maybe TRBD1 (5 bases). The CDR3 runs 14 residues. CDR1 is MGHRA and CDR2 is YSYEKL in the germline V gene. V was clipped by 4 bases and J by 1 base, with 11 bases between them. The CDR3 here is CASSRLGASYEQYF. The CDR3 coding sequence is TGCGCCAGCAGCCGCCTAGGGGCGTCCTACGAGCAGTACTTC.

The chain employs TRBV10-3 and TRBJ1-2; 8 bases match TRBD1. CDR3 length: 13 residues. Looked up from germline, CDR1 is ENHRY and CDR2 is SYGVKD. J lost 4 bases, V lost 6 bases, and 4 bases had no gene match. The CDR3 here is CAIRRTGSYGYTF. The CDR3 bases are TGTGCCATCAGACGGACAGGGTCCTATGGCTACACCTTC.

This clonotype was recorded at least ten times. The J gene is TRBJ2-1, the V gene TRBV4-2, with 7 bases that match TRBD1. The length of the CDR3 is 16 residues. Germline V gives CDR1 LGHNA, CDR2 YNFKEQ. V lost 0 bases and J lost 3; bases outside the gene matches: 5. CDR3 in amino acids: CASSQEGAGGYNEQFF. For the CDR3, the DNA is TGTGCCAGCAGCCAAGAAGGGGCAGGGGGCTACAATGAGCAGTTCTTC.

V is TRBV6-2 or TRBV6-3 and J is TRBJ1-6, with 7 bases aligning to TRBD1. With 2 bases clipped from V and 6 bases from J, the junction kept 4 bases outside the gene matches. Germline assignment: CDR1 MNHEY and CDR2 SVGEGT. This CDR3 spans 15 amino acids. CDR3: CASSYDGQANSPLHF. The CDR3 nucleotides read TGTGCCAGCAGTTACGACGGACAGGCTAATTCACCCCTCCACTTT.

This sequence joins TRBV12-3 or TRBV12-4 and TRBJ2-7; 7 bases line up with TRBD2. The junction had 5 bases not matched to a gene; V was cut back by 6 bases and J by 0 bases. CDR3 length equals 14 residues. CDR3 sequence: CASRAPGGSYEQYF. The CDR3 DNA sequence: TGTGCCAGCAGAGCACCGGGGGGCTCCTACGAGCAGTACTTC.

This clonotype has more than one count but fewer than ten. The CDR3 sequence: CASSLPAGEQFF. In nucleotides, the CDR3 is TGTGCCAGCTCACTCCCAGCGGGTGAGCAGTTCTTC. The chain recombines TRBV18 with TRBJ2-1; D perhaps matches TRBD2 (6 bases). Trimming removed 4 bases at V and 9 bases at J, with 10 bases between. This CDR3 is built from 12 residues. Germline V gene sequence: CDR1 KGHSH, CDR2 LQKENI. Based on the CDR3 plus reference TRBV18 and TRBJ2-1, the full variable domain is NAGVMQNPRHLVRRRGQEARLRCSPMKGHSHVYWYRQLPEEGLKFMVYLQKENIIDESGMPKERFSAEFPKEGPSILRIQQVVRGDSAAYFCASSLPAGEQFFGPGTRLTVL.

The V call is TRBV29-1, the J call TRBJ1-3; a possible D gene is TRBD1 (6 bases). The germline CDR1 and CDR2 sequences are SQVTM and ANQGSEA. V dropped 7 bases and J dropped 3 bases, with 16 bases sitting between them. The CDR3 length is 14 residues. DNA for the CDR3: TGCAGCGGCTCGGTTGGGGGCGGTGGAAACACCATATATTTT. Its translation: CSGSVGGGGNTIYF.

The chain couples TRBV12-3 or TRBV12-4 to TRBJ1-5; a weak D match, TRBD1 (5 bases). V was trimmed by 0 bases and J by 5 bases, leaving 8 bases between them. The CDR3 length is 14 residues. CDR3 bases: TGTGCCAGCAGTTTAGCCAGGGTGGATCAGCCCCAGCATTTT. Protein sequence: CASSLARVDQPQHF.

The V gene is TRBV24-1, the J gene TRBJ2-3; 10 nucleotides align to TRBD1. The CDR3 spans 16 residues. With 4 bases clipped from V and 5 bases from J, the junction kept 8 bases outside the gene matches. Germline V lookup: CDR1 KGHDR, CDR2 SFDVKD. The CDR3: CATSDSSGTGVDTQYF. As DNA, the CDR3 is TGTGCCACCAGTGACTCCTCCGGGACAGGGGTAGATACGCAGTATTTT.

The CDR3 bases are TGCGCCAGCAGCCAAGGATCACAGGGGGCGGTCGAGCAGTACTTC. It yields the protein CASSQGSQGAVEQYF. The rearrangement joins TRBV4-1 to TRBJ2-7; 9 bases map to TRBD1. Germline CDR1 reads MGHRA; CDR2 reads YSYEKL. Germline trimming cut 1 base from V and 6 bases from J; bases unmatched to any gene: 7. The CDR3 consists of 15 residues.

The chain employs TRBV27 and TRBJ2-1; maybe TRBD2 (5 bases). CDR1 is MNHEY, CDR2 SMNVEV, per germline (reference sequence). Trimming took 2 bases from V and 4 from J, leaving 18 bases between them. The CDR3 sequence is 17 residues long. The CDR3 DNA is TGTGCCAGCAGTTTACCCCCGGGGAGCGGTCAGTACAATGAGCAGTTCTTC. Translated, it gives CASSLPPGSGQYNEQFF.

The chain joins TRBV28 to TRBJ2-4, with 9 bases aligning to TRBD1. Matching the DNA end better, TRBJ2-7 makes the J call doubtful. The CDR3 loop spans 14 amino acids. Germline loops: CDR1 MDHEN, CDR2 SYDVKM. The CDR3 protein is CASSERDRAGEQYF. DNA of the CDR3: TGTGCCAGCAGTGAAAGGGACAGGGCGGGCGAGCAGTACTTC.

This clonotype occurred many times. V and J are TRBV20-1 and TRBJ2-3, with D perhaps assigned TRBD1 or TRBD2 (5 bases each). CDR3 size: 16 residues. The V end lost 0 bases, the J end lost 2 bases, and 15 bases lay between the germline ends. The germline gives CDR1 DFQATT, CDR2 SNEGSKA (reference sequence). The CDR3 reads CSARDIEKGTTDTQYF. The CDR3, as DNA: TGCAGTGCTAGAGATATCGAGAAAGGGACCACAGATACGCAGTATTTT.

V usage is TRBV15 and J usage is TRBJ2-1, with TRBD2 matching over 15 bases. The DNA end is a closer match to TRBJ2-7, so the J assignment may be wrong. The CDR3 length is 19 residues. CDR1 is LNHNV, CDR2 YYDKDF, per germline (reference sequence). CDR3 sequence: CATSRDRGLAGGLYNEQYF. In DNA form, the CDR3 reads TGTGCCACCAGCAGAGATCGGGGACTAGCGGGGGGATTATACAATGAGCAGTACTTC.

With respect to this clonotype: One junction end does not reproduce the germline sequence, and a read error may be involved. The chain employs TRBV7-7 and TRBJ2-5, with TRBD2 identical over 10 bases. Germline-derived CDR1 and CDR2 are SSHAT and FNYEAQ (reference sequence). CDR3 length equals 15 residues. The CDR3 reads CASIPSGSRGETQYF. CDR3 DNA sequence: TGTGCTAGCATCCCTAGCGGGAGTCGTGGGGAGACCCAGTACTTC.

The CDR3 loop reads CASSLRGPRSYEQYF. The CDR3 nucleotides read TGTGCCAGCAGCTTGAGGGGGCCCAGGTCCTACGAGCAGTACTTC. V and J are TRBV5-6 and TRBJ2-7, with 7 bases that match TRBD1. Unmatched junction bases numbered 5, after V lost 1 base and J lost 1 base. Germline CDR1 is SGHDT and CDR2 is YYEEEE. The CDR3 runs 15 residues.